The T cell receptor beta chain described here comes from a study of shared clonotypes between healthy human individuals (TCRdb year 2020). Broadly, across the study: A few men and two women, aged 18 to 49 years, made up the cohort. For each donor, CD4 naive and CD4 memory were each given three plates, CD8 naive was given two plates, and CD8 memory was given one plate. To estimate repertoire size and how much clonotypes are shared between individuals, the study performed deep sequencing of blood TCR repertoires from about five healthy adults. Different laboratories and diverse techniques were used to prepare libraries and sequence TCR repertoires, to increase sequencing depth and limit assay-specific biases. Per donor, leukapheresis produced somewhere between about 0.9 and 10 billion PBMCs.

V is pruned by 6 bases and J by 3 bases, leaving 14 bases of the junction without a gene match. Reading the germline V gene (reference sequence) gives CDR1 PRHDT and CDR2 FYEKMQ. The CDR3 numbers 17 residues from cysteine through phenylalanine. Left in the record is the CDR3 DNA by itself, 51 bases read in frame from the first base. Donors were healthy HIV-negative adults with no recently reported acute infections or vaccinations. All donors were Caucasian adults living in Nashville, Tennessee, USA. CD4+ T cells were enriched by magnetic negative selection; naive cells were then positively selected on CD45RA, and the negative fraction formed the memory subset. After blood collection by leukapheresis, PBMCs were isolated using Ficoll-Histopaque density gradient centrifugation and then cryopreserved in the vapor phase of liquid nitrogen. Analytical flow cytometry was used to check the purity and quantity of every magnetically sorted T cell population. Genomic DNA was isolated from every sorted fraction and measured by UV absorbance on a Nanodrop 2000c.

Turning to this clone: It has no known antigen specificity. No qualities accompany the bases; no much larger clone lies one base away.

Using the deep immunoSEQ assay, multiplex PCR amplified TCR CDR3 regions from genomic DNA. Extracted genomic DNA from each cell subset was spread evenly across all wells of several immunoSEQ 96-well plates, with each plate serving as a replicate. Each replicate PCR for sorted subsets received about 220 ng genomic DNA, equal to about 30,000 T cell genomes. Purified libraries were quantified with a Qubit 3.0 fluorometer, sized on a Bioanalyzer 2100, and re-quantified with the KAPA Library Quantification kit. Every immunoSEQ 96-well plate was sequenced on a separate single-read 150-cycle Illumina NextSeq 550 flow cell. As for how the authors treated the data: The immunoSEQ output contained only junctional sequences without quality scores, so filtering could not match that applied to full-length reads. To assign V/J genes and CDR3, sequences were annotated against IMGT germline references using PyIR, a Python wrapper for IgBLAST v1.9. Any read was removed if the V/J assignment was weak (E-value above 1e-6), the CDR3 was missing, or the read contained stop codons, out-of-frame junctions, or ambiguous translated residues. V3J clonotypes were defined by identical inferred V gene, J gene, and CDR3 amino acid sequence. The percentage overlap between two repertoires was calculated by dividing the number of shared unique clonotypes by the size of the smaller repertoire. Three approaches were used to assess repertoire richness: RTK rarefaction, the Chao1 estimator, and Recon v2.1 estimates of unobserved clonotypes. Generation probabilities were computed with OLGA for all TCRbeta clonotypes obtained by the gDNA method from a handful of donors. What TCRdb holds here is the immuneACCESS table cut down to in-frame rearrangements. Part of the clones is not present; checked against another copy, under half of the missing clones reflect an unresolved V gene, and the others are unexplained. The V and J calls and clone size were taken over from that table, and D and trimming were inferred from the DNA. For this sample the table gives some 2,500,000 clones, of which 93% were detected only once. The ten largest clones represent approximately 0.36% of the sample.

General findings and caveats noted by the study authors: Compared with non-shared clonotypes, clonotypes shared by all four sorted-subset donors had higher generation probabilities. The genetic and exposure-history diversity represented was limited by the small number of donors. Even with the large sequencing depth, rarefaction of the sorted-subset datasets indicated that sequencing was incomplete. Naive subsets generally had larger estimated clonotype richness than memory subsets. Sampling was limited to blood, and TCR repertoires in tissue likely differ from TCR repertoires in blood. Pairwise subsampling indicated that sequencing depth was expected to affect the degree of clonotype sharing among donors. Sharing across several donors was observed for around 5% of naive CD4, 3% to 4% of naive CD8, over 2% of memory CD4, and about 0.4% of memory CD8 clonotypes.

This TCR derives from a man aged 18 to 29 in good health. Some clones in this sample may be carry-over from other donors' samples. The V gene is TRBV13 and the J gene is TRBJ1-3; TRBD1 aligns with 7 central bases. The sequenced sample consisted of naive CD4+ T cells from PBMCs. In light of the paper, this sample's cell subset or site label describes: CD45RA+ positively selected. The DNA reads TGTGCCAGCAGTGAAGTTAGCGGCAGGGGGTATGGAAACACCATATATTTT. This gives the protein CASSEVSGRGYGNTIYF.